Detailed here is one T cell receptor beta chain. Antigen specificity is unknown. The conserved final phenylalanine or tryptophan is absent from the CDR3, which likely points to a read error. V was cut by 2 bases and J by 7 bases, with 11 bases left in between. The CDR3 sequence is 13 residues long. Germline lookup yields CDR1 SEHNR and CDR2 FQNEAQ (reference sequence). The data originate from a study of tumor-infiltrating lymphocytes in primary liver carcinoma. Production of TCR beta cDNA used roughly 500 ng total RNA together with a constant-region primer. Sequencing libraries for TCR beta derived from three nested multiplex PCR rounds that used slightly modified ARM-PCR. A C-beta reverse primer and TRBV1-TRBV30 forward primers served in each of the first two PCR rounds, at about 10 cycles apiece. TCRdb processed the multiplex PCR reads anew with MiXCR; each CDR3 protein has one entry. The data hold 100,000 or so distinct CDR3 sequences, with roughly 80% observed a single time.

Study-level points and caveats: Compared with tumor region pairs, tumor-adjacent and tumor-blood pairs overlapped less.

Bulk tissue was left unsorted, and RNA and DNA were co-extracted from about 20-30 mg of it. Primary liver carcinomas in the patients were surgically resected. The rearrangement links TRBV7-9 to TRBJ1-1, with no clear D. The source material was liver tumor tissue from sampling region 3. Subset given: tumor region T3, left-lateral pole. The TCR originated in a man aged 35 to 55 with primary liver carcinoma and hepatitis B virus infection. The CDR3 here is CASSLNRHGEAFY. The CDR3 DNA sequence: TGTGCCAGCAGCTTAAATAGGCATGGTGAAGCTTTCTAT.